This T cell receptor beta chain emerged from a study of T cells in Graves' hyperthyroidism and ophthalmopathy. General study findings and limits: In the blood, most expanded thyroid clonotypes above 0.001 appeared as well.

About this clonotype: Its matching antigen is unknown.

The investigators amplified TCR beta CDR3 regions from RNA transcripts. Carried out on the TCR CDR3, a first-round RT-PCR used the HTBI primer set. TCRdb called the multiplex PCR reads again in MiXCR, with one record for every CDR3 protein. The sample carries roughly 710,000 distinct CDR3 sequences, approximately 36% recorded once. V lost 6 bases and J lost 5; bases outside the gene matches: 7. This CDR3 spans 15 amino acids. Sequences were obtained from blood. The chain combines TRBV12-3 or TRBV12-4 with TRBJ2-5, with 12 bases identical to TRBD1. This clonotype was obtained from a woman in her thirties or forties with Graves' hyperthyroidism. The CDR3 spells CASSPGTGGMETQYF. The CDR3 DNA follows: TGTGCCAGCAGCCCCGGGACAGGGGGCATGGAGACCCAGTACTTC.